What follows are 22 T cell receptor beta chains derived from one specimen sequenced in a study of T cells after yellow fever vaccination. TCRdb passed the 5' RACE reads through MiXCR, listing each CDR3 protein once. The repertoire includes some 150,000 distinct CDR3 sequences, around 9% of them detected once, and approximately 39% sits in the top ten. This sample comprised CD8+ T cells sorted from PBMCs, obtained 45 days after the yellow fever booster vaccination. Receptors originate from a young man who received the YFV17D yellow fever vaccine.

A few counts support this clonotype. J is TRBJ1-1 and V is TRBV7-9; D is unresolved. Germline lookup yields CDR1 SEHNR and CDR2 FQNEAQ (reference sequence). The V end lost 5 bases, the J end lost 3 bases, and 22 bases lay between the germline ends. The CDR3 is made up of 17 amino acids. CDR3: CASSRPRALLLYTEAFF. The CDR3 nucleotides read TGTGCCAGCAGCCGGCCCCGGGCCCTCCTATTGTACACTGAAGCTTTCTTT.

This clonotype was counted a few times. Here the CDR3 reads CASSRKEERGPQETQYF. CDR3 in DNA: TGTGCCAGCAGCCGCAAAGAAGAACGGGGGCCACAAGAGACCCAGTACTTC. The chain uses TRBV3-1 and TRBJ2-5; D could derive from TRBD1 or TRBD2 (6 bases each). The length of the CDR3 is 17 residues. V shed 4 bases and J shed 2 bases, with 20 bases lying between them. Looked up from germline, CDR1 is LGHDT and CDR2 is YNNKEL (reference sequence).

This clonotype was observed a handful of times. This chain links TRBV20-1 with TRBJ2-7, with D uncertain. The V gene lost 0 bases and the J gene lost 3 bases, with 9 bases spanning the gap. The CDR3 has 13 amino acids. CDR1 is DFQATT and CDR2 is SNEGSKA in the germline V gene (reference sequence). The CDR3 nucleotides are TGCAGTGCTAGAGATGGAAGGGACTACGAGCAGTACTTC. This gives the protein CSARDGRDYEQYF.

The rearrangement links TRBV5-6 to TRBJ2-5; 12 bases fit TRBD2. Unmatched junction bases numbered 6, after V lost 4 bases and J lost 5 bases. Germline assignment: CDR1 SGHDT and CDR2 YYEEEE. The CDR3 runs 15 residues. As DNA, the CDR3 is TGTGCCAGCAGCCTCGGACTAGCGGGGTTTGAGACCCAGTACTTC. Translated, it gives CASSLGLAGFETQYF.

This clonotype was observed at least ten times. This chain connects TRBV7-8 to TRBJ2-1; D call uncertain. Trimming shortened V by 5 bases and J by 9 bases, and 17 bases separated the two germline ends. The CDR3 totals 14 residues. Germline V gene lookup returns CDR1 SGHVS and CDR2 FQNEAQ. The CDR3 spells CASSQFRASGEQFF. CDR3 nucleotide sequence: TGTGCCAGCAGCCAGTTCCGGGCCTCGGGTGAGCAGTTCTTC.

This clonotype has at least ten counts. The CDR3 nucleotides are TGTGCCAGCAGCCTCCTGGGGACAGGGGCCACAGATACGCAGTATTTT. Encoded protein: CASSLLGTGATDTQYF. The chain carries TRBV3-1 and TRBJ2-3, with 10 bases identical to TRBD1. This CDR3 is built from 16 residues. Germline CDR1 LGHDT, CDR2 YNNKEL (reference sequence). Trimming removed 4 bases from V and 2 bases from J; junction bases left unmatched: 6.

V is TRBV7-9 and J is TRBJ2-1, with D possibly TRBD1 on 5 matching bases. Germline CDR1 is SEHNR and CDR2 is FQNEAQ (reference sequence). There are 12 residues in the CDR3. The ends were cut back, 4 bases at V and 8 bases at J, with 9 bases in the middle. The DNA of the CDR3 is TGTGCCAGCAGCTCGAAACAGGATGAGCAGTTCTTC. Translated: CASSSKQDEQFF.

This clonotype was found a few times. A much larger clone lies one base from this, so it may be a read error. This chain joins TRBV27 and TRBJ2-3, with no clear D. The CDR3 runs to 12 residues. Germline V gives CDR1 MNHEY, CDR2 SMNVEV (reference sequence). The V end was cut by 5 bases, the J end by 0 bases, with 3 bases between. In DNA, the CDR3 is TGTGCCAGCAGTCACAGCACAGATACGCAGTATTTT. As protein: CASSHSTDTQYF.

This clonotype showed up just a few times. This chain links TRBV7-9 with TRBJ1-2; 7 bases fit TRBD1. V lost 8 bases to trimming and J lost 4 bases; unmatched junction nucleotides: 7. The CDR3 is 13 residues long. Germline CDR1 reads SEHNR; CDR2 reads FQNEAQ (reference sequence). CDR3 in DNA: TGTGCCAGCTCTGGGCCAGGGGGCTATGGCTACACCTTC. It is translated as CASSGPGGYGYTF.

Comment on this clonotype: A single base separates this from a much larger clone, so it may be a read error. V gene TRBV6-6 combines with J gene TRBJ1-2; D might be TRBD1 (5 bases). Between the trimmed V and J ends, which lost 1 base and 8 bases, there was a span of 8 bases. Germline V gene lookup returns CDR1 MNHNY and CDR2 SVGAGI (reference sequence). The CDR3 is 12 residues long. The CDR3 is CASSYFGDGYTF. The DNA of the CDR3 is TGTGCCAGCAGTTACTTCGGGGACGGCTACACCTTC.

In this sample, this clonotype turned up a few times. This sequence joins TRBV12-3 or TRBV12-4 and TRBJ2-3, with 9 positions matching TRBD2. V lost 3 bases, J lost 4 bases, and 5 bases stayed unmatched. CDR3 length: 15 amino acids. The CDR3 DNA is TGTGCCAGCAGTTTTCTAGCGGGGTTCTCAGATACGCAGTATTTT. Translated, it gives CASSFLAGFSDTQYF.

The chain carries TRBV6-5 and TRBJ1-1; D remains unclear. The V gene's germline CDR1 is MNHEY and CDR2 SVGAGI. Trimming left V 2 bases short and J 2 bases short, with 6 bases between. The CDR3 consists of 13 residues. In DNA, the CDR3 is TGTGCCAGCAGTTACCCCGGTAACACTGAAGCTTTCTTT. This codes for CASSYPGNTEAFF.

This clonotype showed up many times. The rearrangement uses TRBV4-3 and TRBJ2-7, with unresolved D. This CDR3 is built from 15 residues. Germline V gene sequence: CDR1 LGHNA, CDR2 YSLEER. Trimming left V 1 base short and J 2 bases short, with 12 bases between. CDR3 coding DNA: TGCGCCAGCAGCCAAGGCTCCGCACCGACCTACGAGCAGTACTTC. Translating gives CASSQGSAPTYEQYF.

The rearrangement joins TRBV29-1 to TRBJ2-7; D is possibly TRBD1 or TRBD2 (6 bases each). Per the germline V gene, CDR1 is SQVTM and CDR2 is ANQGSEA. V was clipped by 4 bases and J by 5 bases, with 12 bases between them. The CDR3 extends over 12 amino acids. The CDR3 bases are TGCAGCGTTGTGGTAGGGGGGAACGAGCAGTACTTC. It codes for CSVVVGGNEQYF.

This chain connects TRBV28 to TRBJ2-1; TRBD2 agrees at 12 bases. J lost 4 bases, V lost 7 bases, and 5 bases had no gene match. Germline loops: CDR1 MDHEN, CDR2 SYDVKM. The CDR3 runs to 15 residues. CDR3: CASNQGTSGYNEQFF. The CDR3, as DNA: TGTGCCAGCAACCAGGGGACTAGCGGGTACAATGAGCAGTTCTTC.

The chain recombines TRBV9 with TRBJ1-1; TRBD1 is a possible D gene (5 bases). Germline values: CDR1 SGDLS, CDR2 YYNGEE. V lost 4 bases and J lost 4, with 14 bases in between. This CDR3 has 14 amino acids. CDR3 amino acids: CASSRGPGVTEAFF. CDR3 nucleotide sequence: TGTGCCAGCAGCAGGGGACCCGGAGTCACTGAAGCTTTCTTT. The full variable domain, completed using reference TRBV9 and TRBJ1-1, is DSGVTQTPKHLITATGQRVTLRCSPRSGDLSVYWYQQSLDQGLQFLIQYYNGEERAKGNILERFSAQQFPDLHSELNLSSLELGDSALYFCASSRGPGVTEAFFGQGTRLTVV.

There are a few counts of this clonotype. This rearrangement joins TRBV29-1 to TRBJ2-3; 7 nucleotides align to TRBD1. Germline-derived CDR1 and CDR2 are SQVTM and ANQGSEA. This CDR3 comprises 14 residues. With 7 bases clipped from V and 3 bases from J, the junction kept 10 bases outside the gene matches. The CDR3: CSDRTGGNTDTQYF. The CDR3 DNA is TGCAGCGATCGGACAGGAGGAAATACAGATACGCAGTATTTT.

This clonotype has only a few counts. This chain links TRBV7-9 with TRBJ1-5; 10 bases align to TRBD1. V was clipped by 0 bases and J by 6 bases; unmatched bases: 5. Germline CDR1 and CDR2: SEHNR and FQNEAQ (reference sequence). The CDR3 has 16 residues. The CDR3 sequence: CASSLAATGGGQPQHF. CDR3 coding DNA: TGTGCCAGCAGCTTAGCAGCGACAGGGGGCGGTCAGCCCCAGCATTTT.

This clonotype was detected only a few times. The gene calls are TRBV7-2 and TRBJ2-1, with a possible D match to TRBD1 (6 bases). This CDR3 has 15 amino acids. Trimming took off 3 bases at V and 5 bases at J, with 14 bases between the two ends. CDR1 SGHTA and CDR2 FQGNSA come from the germline V gene. DNA of the CDR3: TGTGCCAGCAGCTTTACCAGGCAGGGGAACAATGAGCAGTTCTTC. It translates to CASSFTRQGNNEQFF.

This clonotype was seen only a few times. The DNA for the CDR3 is TGTGCCAGCAGCTTAGTGGGGCAGAAGAAAGGGAGCCAGTACTTC. Translated: CASSLVGQKKGSQYF. V is TRBV7-8 and J is TRBJ2-5; D may be TRBD1 or TRBD2 (5 bases each). V shed 1 base and J shed 10 bases, with 19 bases lying between them. This CDR3 is 15 amino acids long. Germline V gene sequence: CDR1 SGHVS, CDR2 FQNEAQ.

The CDR3 bases are TGTGCCACCAGCGGATACGGACATGGTGTAAATCATGAGCAGTTCTTC. Translating it yields CATSGYGHGVNHEQFF. The chain is built from TRBV15 and TRBJ2-1, with TRBD1 as a possible D gene (5 bases). The CDR3 consists of 16 residues. In germline, CDR1 is LNHNV, CDR2 YYDKDF (reference sequence). Trimming shortened V by 5 bases and J by 8 bases, and 22 bases separated the two germline ends.

This chain joins TRBV6-5 and TRBJ1-1; maybe TRBD1 (6 bases). Germline V gene lookup returns CDR1 MNHEY and CDR2 SVGAGI. This CDR3 is 17 amino acids long. V was shortened by 5 bases and J by 3 bases, with 22 bases between the two germline ends. In nucleotides, the CDR3 is TGTGCCAGCAGTACGGTCAACAGGGATGAGTCGTACACTGAAGCTTTCTTT. As protein: CASSTVNRDESYTEAFF.